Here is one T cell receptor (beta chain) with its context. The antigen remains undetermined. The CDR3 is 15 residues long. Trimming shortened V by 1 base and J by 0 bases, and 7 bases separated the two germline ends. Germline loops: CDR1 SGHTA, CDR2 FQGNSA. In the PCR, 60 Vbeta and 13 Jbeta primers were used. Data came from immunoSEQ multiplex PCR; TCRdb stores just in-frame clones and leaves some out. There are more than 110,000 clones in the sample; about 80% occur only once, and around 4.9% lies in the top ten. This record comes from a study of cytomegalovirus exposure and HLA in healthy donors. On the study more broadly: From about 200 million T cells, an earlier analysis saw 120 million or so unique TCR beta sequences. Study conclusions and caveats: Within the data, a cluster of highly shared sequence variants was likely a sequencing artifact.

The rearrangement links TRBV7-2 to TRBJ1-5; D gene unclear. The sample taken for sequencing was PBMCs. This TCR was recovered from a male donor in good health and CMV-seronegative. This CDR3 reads CASSLDAYSNQPQHF. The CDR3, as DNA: TGTGCCAGCAGCTTAGACGCCTATAGCAATCAGCCCCAGCATTTT.